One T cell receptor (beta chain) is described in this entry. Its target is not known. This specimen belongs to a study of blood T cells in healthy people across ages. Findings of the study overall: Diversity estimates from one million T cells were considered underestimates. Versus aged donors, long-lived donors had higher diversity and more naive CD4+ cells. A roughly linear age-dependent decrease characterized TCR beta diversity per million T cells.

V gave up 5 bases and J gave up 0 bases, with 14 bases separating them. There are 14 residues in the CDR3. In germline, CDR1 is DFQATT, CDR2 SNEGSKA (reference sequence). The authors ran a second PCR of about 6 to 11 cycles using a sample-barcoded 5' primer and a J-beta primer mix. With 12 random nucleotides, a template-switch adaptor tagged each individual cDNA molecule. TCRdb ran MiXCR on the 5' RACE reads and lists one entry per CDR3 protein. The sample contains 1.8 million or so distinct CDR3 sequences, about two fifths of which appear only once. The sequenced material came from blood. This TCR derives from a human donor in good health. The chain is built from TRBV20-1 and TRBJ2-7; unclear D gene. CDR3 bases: TGCAGTGCTGATGATCCCTTGACCTCCTACGAGCAGTACTTC. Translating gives CSADDPLTSYEQYF.